Sequencing of this T cell receptor beta chain was carried out in a study of T cell responses to AZD1222 COVID-19 vaccine. Measured with immunoSEQ multiplex PCR; TCRdb has only the in-frame clones, and not every one. This sample has over 150,000 clones; about nine tenths occur once, and the top ten carry approximately 3.7%. CDR1 is LNHDA, CDR2 SQIVND, per germline (reference sequence). Trimming cost V 3 bases and J 3 bases; bases outside gene matches: 2. The CDR3 extends over 15 amino acids. This receptor was taken from an adult who received the AZD1222 COVID-19 vaccine. The sample was peripheral blood, taken 28 days after the second AZD1222 dose. This chain links TRBV19 with TRBJ2-5; 12 positions agree with TRBD1. The CDR3 region has the DNA TGTGCCAGTAGTATGGGACAGGGGGCGAAAGAGACCCAGTACTTC. It specifies CASSMGQGAKETQYF.